These 26 T cell receptor beta chains originate from one sample sequenced in a study of human T cells and chemical hapten exposure. The time point was: patch test 1, 2 weeks after DPC sensitization. Treatment given: therapeutic diphenylcyclopropenone sensitization with weekly scalp DPC. TCRdb itself ran the RACE reads through MiXCR, one entry per CDR3 protein. The sample consists of around 110,000 distinct CDR3 sequences, 9.5% to 13% of them appearing once. Sequenced here: whole blood, sampled in connection with sensitization to the hapten diphenylcyclopropenone (DPC). The receptors derive from a woman aged 45 to 65 with alopecia areata. Some clones in this sample may be carry-over from other donors' samples.

This clonotype came up a few times. The chain couples TRBV6-5 to TRBJ2-7; D uncertain. The CDR3 runs to 14 residues. Germline lookup yields CDR1 MNHEY and CDR2 SVGAGI. Trimming shortened V by 3 bases and J by 2 bases, and 11 bases separated the two germline ends. As DNA, the CDR3 is TGTGCCAGCAGTTATTTCGGCAGAGCCTACGAGCAGTACTTC. Translated: CASSYFGRAYEQYF.

The chain has TRBV18 and TRBJ1-4, with D unclear. The CDR3 sequence is 16 residues long. CDR1 is KGHSH, CDR2 LQKENI, per germline. The germline V and J ends were trimmed by 2 bases and 7 bases, with 17 bases remaining between them. The CDR3 here is CASSPSRAGNREKLFF. CDR3 in DNA: TGTGCCAGCTCACCATCGAGGGCGGGGAACCGTGAAAAACTGTTTTTT. Looking up the rest from reference TRBV18 and TRBJ1-4 gives the full variable domain: NAGVMQNPRHLVRRRGQEARLRCSPMKGHSHVYWYRQLPEEGLKFMVYLQKENIIDESGMPKERFSAEFPKEGPSILRIQQVVRGDSAAYFCASSPSRAGNREKLFFGSGTQLSVL.

In this sample, this clonotype turned up many times. V is TRBV10-1 and J is TRBJ1-3; 7 bases agree with TRBD1. The CDR3 has 14 amino acids. The germline gives CDR1 WNHNN, CDR2 SYGVQD (reference sequence). V dropped 5 bases and J dropped 0; count of bases not matched to a gene: 1. CDR3 protein: CASSTGDSGNTIYF. Here the CDR3 DNA reads TGCGCCAGCAGTACAGGGGACTCTGGAAACACCATATATTTT.

This clonotype was observed a few times. V is TRBV29-1 and J is TRBJ2-7; D may be TRBD2 (5 bases). The germline V gene has CDR1 SQVTM and CDR2 ANQGSEA. The CDR3 loop spans 11 amino acids. Trimming took off 5 bases at V and 4 bases at J, with 9 bases between the two ends. CDR3 residues: CSVLRGYEQYF. As DNA, the CDR3 is TGCAGCGTTCTCCGGGGTTACGAGCAGTACTTC.

This clonotype has just a few counts. This rearrangement joins TRBV7-2 to TRBJ1-1; unclear D gene. CDR1 is SGHTA, CDR2 FQGNSA, per germline. CDR3 length equals 13 residues. Between the trimmed V and J ends, which lost 8 bases and 1 base, there was a span of 11 bases. Written as DNA, the CDR3 is TGTGCCAGCGGGTTATGGGGGAACACTGAAGCTTTCTTT. Its protein is CASGLWGNTEAFF.

Sample share makes this clonotype medium-sized. This chain uses TRBV28 with TRBJ2-1, with D perhaps matching TRBD1 (6 bases). The CDR3 has 17 amino acids. Germline lookup yields CDR1 MDHEN and CDR2 SYDVKM. The ends were cut back, 3 bases at V and 4 bases at J, with 19 bases in the middle. CDR3 amino acids: CASSFGVGAGTYNEQFF. CDR3 coding DNA: TGTGCCAGCAGTTTCGGTGTTGGAGCAGGGACATACAATGAGCAGTTCTTC.

CDR3 in DNA: TGTGCCAGCGGTTCTAGCACAGGTACAGATACGCAGTATTTT. Its protein is CASGSSTGTDTQYF. The chain joins TRBV2 to TRBJ2-3; D could derive from TRBD1 or TRBD2 (5 bases each). V shed 8 bases and J shed 3 bases, with 15 bases lying between them. The CDR3 totals 14 residues. The germline V gene has CDR1 SNHLY and CDR2 FYNNEI.

This clonotype was found many times. The chain links TRBV29-1 to TRBJ1-2; D not resolved. Germline values: CDR1 SQVTM, CDR2 ANQGSEA. This CDR3 contains 13 residues. Trimming took 2 bases from V and 2 from J, leaving 9 bases between them. The CDR3 coding sequence is TGCAGCGTTGAACGGGGTACCAACTATGGCTACACCTTC. Translation: CSVERGTNYGYTF.

The table lists this clonotype with many counts. The chain couples TRBV20-1 to TRBJ2-2; 7 bases map to TRBD1. The germline V gene has CDR1 DFQATT and CDR2 SNEGSKA (reference sequence). This CDR3 contains 15 residues. The V segment lost 2 bases and the J segment 5 bases; nucleotides outside the gene matches: 8. The CDR3 here is CSARPTGVGTGELFF. The CDR3 nucleotides read TGCAGTGCTAGACCTACAGGGGTAGGGACCGGGGAGCTGTTTTTT.

This rearrangement joins TRBV19 to TRBJ2-1, with D possibly being TRBD1 (5 bases). The CDR3 sequence is 15 residues long. Germline lookup yields CDR1 LNHDA and CDR2 SQIVND (reference sequence). V shed 3 bases and J shed 4 bases, with 13 bases lying between them. CDR3 protein: CASSIGRAKYNEQFF. Here the CDR3 DNA reads TGTGCCAGTAGTATTGGCAGGGCGAAGTACAATGAGCAGTTCTTC.

V is TRBV28 and J is TRBJ1-1; D not resolved. The CDR3 spans 13 residues. CDR1 is MDHEN and CDR2 is SYDVKM in the germline V gene. V lost 6 bases and J 11 bases, leaving 19 bases between the germline ends. The chain's CDR3 is CASRTGVLPAAFF. The CDR3 nucleotides read TGTGCCAGCAGAACCGGGGTTCTCCCCGCGGCTTTCTTT. The entire variable domain, with the rest obtained from reference TRBV28 and TRBJ1-1, is as follows: DVKVTQSSRYLVKRTGEKVFLECVQDMDHENMFWYRQDPGLGLRLIYFSYDVKMKEKGDIPEGYSVSREKKERFSLILESASTNQTSMYLCASRTGVLPAAFFGQGTRLTVV.

The chain is built from TRBV29-1 and TRBJ2-3; 9 positions agree with TRBD1. The CDR3 extends over 12 amino acids. The germline V gene encodes CDR1 SQVTM and CDR2 ANQGSEA. The V segment lost 8 bases and the J segment 5 bases; nucleotides outside the gene matches: 5. In DNA, the CDR3 is TGCAGCCATGGACAGGGGAAAGATACGCAGTATTTT. This sequence encodes CSHGQGKDTQYF.

This clonotype has a handful of counts. This chain links TRBV18 with TRBJ2-7; TRBD1 matches 7 bases. The germline V gene has CDR1 KGHSH and CDR2 LQKENI. This CDR3 spans 15 amino acids. Trimming removed 3 bases from V and 1 base from J; junction bases left unmatched: 6. CDR3 sequence: CASSPSWDSSYEQYF. DNA of the CDR3: TGTGCCAGCTCACCGAGTTGGGACAGTTCCTACGAGCAGTACTTC.

This clonotype has just a few counts. The J gene is TRBJ2-1, the V gene TRBV12-3 or TRBV12-4, with 8 bases lining up with TRBD2. V shed 5 bases, J shed 5 bases, and the junction held 8 bases outside the gene matches. The CDR3 spans 15 residues. The CDR3 nucleotides read TGTGCCAGCAGTCCCCCCAGCGGGGGCCACAATGAGCAGTTCTTC. Translated: CASSPPSGGHNEQFF.

The V and J genes are TRBV2 and TRBJ2-7; unclear D gene. The CDR3 spans 14 residues. Trimming removed 5 bases from V and 0 bases from J, with 11 bases in between. The germline V gene encodes CDR1 SNHLY and CDR2 FYNNEI. CDR3 sequence reads: CASSLATRSYEQYF. The CDR3 DNA reads as TGTGCCAGCAGTTTGGCCACCCGCTCCTACGAGCAGTACTTC. Filled out from reference TRBV2 and TRBJ2-7, the complete variable domain reads EPEVTQTPSHQVTQMGQEVILRCVPISNHLYFYWYRQILGQKVEFLVSFYNNEISEKSEIFDDQFSVERPDGSNFTLKIRSTKLEDSAMYFCASSLATRSYEQYFGPGTRLTVT.

Concerning this clonotype: A much larger clone lies one base from this, so it may be a read error. The chain uses TRBV20-1 and TRBJ1-2; TRBD1 agrees at 8 bases. Germline lookup yields CDR1 DFQATT and CDR2 SNEGSKA (reference sequence). V dropped 3 bases and J dropped 4; count of bases not matched to a gene: 10. The length of the CDR3 is 15 residues. CDR3 in amino acids: CSASSGPGGTYGYTF. Written as DNA, the CDR3 is TGCAGTGCTAGCTCTGGCCCAGGGGGCACCTATGGCTACACCTTC.

This rearrangement joins TRBV20-1 to TRBJ1-1; D uncertain. This CDR3 region has 14 residues. Germline V gene lookup returns CDR1 DFQATT and CDR2 SNEGSKA (reference sequence). Trimming stripped 0 bases from V and 1 base from J, with 9 bases between. In DNA form, the CDR3 reads TGCAGTGCTAGAGATATACGGGGGAACACTGAAGCTTTCTTT. Amino acid sequence: CSARDIRGNTEAFF.

There are a few counts of this clonotype. The rearrangement joins TRBV6-5 to TRBJ1-6, with 9 bases aligning to TRBD1. The ends lost 6 bases at V and 9 bases at J; junction bases unmatched: 6. The germline V gene has CDR1 MNHEY and CDR2 SVGAGI. The CDR3 is made up of 14 amino acids. CDR3 amino acids: CASRLTGGTSPLHF. The CDR3 DNA is TGTGCCAGCAGATTGACAGGGGGAACTTCACCCCTCCACTTT.

The chain links TRBV28 to TRBJ2-7, with no clear D. V was shortened by 2 bases and J by 2 bases, with 13 bases between the two germline ends. The V gene's germline CDR1 is MDHEN and CDR2 SYDVKM. CDR3 length: 15 amino acids. DNA of the CDR3: TGTGCCAGCAGTTTAGGTGCGACGATTACCTACGAGCAGTACTTC. Its protein is CASSLGATITYEQYF. The full variable domain, its missing parts supplied by reference TRBV28 and TRBJ2-7, is DVKVTQSSRYLVKRTGEKVFLECVQDMDHENMFWYRQDPGLGLRLIYFSYDVKMKEKGDIPEGYSVSREKKERFSLILESASTNQTSMYLCASSLGATITYEQYFGPGTRLTVT.

This chain links TRBV5-1 with TRBJ2-3, with TRBD2 matching 13 bases. The CDR3 totals 16 residues. The V segment lost 3 bases and the J segment 2 bases; nucleotides outside the gene matches: 3. Germline V CDR1 and CDR2: SGHRS, YFSETQ. This CDR3 is CASSSGTSGNTDTQYF. In DNA, the CDR3 is TGCGCCAGCAGCTCCGGGACTAGCGGGAACACAGATACGCAGTATTTT.

This clonotype was observed many times. The chain recombines TRBV7-9 with TRBJ1-4; the D is unclear. Germline-derived CDR1 and CDR2 are SEHNR and FQNEAQ (reference sequence). Trimming pared 1 base from V and 5 bases from J, leaving 11 bases between. The CDR3 is made up of 15 amino acids. The CDR3 sequence: CASSLVGGRNEKLFF. For the CDR3, the DNA is TGTGCCAGCAGCTTAGTGGGAGGACGGAATGAAAAACTGTTTTTT.

This clonotype was seen at least ten times. V is TRBV29-1 and J is TRBJ1-5; no firm D call. Trimming took 4 bases from V and 6 from J, leaving 7 bases between them. From germline, CDR1 is SQVTM and CDR2 ANQGSEA. This CDR3 has 11 residues. CDR3 sequence reads: CSVGEGQPQHF. The CDR3 DNA is TGCAGCGTTGGCGAGGGTCAGCCCCAGCATTTT.

This clonotype was seen only a few times. The chain recombines TRBV18 with TRBJ2-3, with TRBD2 identical over 9 bases. The germline gives CDR1 KGHSH, CDR2 LQKENI. After removal of 3 bases from V and 1 base from J, the junction contained 2 bases not matched to a gene. The CDR3 consists of 15 residues. CDR3: CASSPGLARTDTQYF. CDR3 nucleotide sequence: TGTGCCAGCTCACCGGGACTAGCCCGCACAGATACGCAGTATTTT.

This clonotype was counted between two and nine times. This rearrangement joins TRBV28 to TRBJ2-2; D perhaps matches TRBD2 (5 bases). The CDR3 is 18 amino acids. Germline CDR1 is MDHEN and CDR2 is SYDVKM. V gave up 6 bases and J gave up 1 base, with 21 bases separating them. CDR3 nucleotide sequence: TGTGCCAGCAGCCTAATCCTAAGGTGGAGGAGGAACACCGGGGAGCTGTTTTTT. The encoded protein is CASSLILRWRRNTGELFF.

The chain joins TRBV20-1 to TRBJ2-7, with D tentatively TRBD2 (6 bases). With 5 bases removed from V and 2 bases from J, the gap between germline ends came to 16 bases. Germline V gene data show CDR1 as DFQATT and CDR2 as SNEGSKA (reference sequence). CDR3 length equals 14 residues. CDR3 bases: TGCAGTGCTCCGGGACCGACTAGTCCCTACGAGCAGTACTTC. Translation: CSAPGPTSPYEQYF.

This clonotype was counted a few times. The rearrangement joins TRBV6-2 or TRBV6-3 to TRBJ1-2; D is ambiguous. The CDR3 sequence is 12 residues long. V was pared by 4 bases and J by 4 bases, with 7 bases between. Looked up from germline, CDR1 is MNHEY and CDR2 is SVGEGT. Here the CDR3 DNA reads TGTGCCAGCAGTTCCCAGGCCTATGGCTACACCTTC. Translating gives CASSSQAYGYTF.